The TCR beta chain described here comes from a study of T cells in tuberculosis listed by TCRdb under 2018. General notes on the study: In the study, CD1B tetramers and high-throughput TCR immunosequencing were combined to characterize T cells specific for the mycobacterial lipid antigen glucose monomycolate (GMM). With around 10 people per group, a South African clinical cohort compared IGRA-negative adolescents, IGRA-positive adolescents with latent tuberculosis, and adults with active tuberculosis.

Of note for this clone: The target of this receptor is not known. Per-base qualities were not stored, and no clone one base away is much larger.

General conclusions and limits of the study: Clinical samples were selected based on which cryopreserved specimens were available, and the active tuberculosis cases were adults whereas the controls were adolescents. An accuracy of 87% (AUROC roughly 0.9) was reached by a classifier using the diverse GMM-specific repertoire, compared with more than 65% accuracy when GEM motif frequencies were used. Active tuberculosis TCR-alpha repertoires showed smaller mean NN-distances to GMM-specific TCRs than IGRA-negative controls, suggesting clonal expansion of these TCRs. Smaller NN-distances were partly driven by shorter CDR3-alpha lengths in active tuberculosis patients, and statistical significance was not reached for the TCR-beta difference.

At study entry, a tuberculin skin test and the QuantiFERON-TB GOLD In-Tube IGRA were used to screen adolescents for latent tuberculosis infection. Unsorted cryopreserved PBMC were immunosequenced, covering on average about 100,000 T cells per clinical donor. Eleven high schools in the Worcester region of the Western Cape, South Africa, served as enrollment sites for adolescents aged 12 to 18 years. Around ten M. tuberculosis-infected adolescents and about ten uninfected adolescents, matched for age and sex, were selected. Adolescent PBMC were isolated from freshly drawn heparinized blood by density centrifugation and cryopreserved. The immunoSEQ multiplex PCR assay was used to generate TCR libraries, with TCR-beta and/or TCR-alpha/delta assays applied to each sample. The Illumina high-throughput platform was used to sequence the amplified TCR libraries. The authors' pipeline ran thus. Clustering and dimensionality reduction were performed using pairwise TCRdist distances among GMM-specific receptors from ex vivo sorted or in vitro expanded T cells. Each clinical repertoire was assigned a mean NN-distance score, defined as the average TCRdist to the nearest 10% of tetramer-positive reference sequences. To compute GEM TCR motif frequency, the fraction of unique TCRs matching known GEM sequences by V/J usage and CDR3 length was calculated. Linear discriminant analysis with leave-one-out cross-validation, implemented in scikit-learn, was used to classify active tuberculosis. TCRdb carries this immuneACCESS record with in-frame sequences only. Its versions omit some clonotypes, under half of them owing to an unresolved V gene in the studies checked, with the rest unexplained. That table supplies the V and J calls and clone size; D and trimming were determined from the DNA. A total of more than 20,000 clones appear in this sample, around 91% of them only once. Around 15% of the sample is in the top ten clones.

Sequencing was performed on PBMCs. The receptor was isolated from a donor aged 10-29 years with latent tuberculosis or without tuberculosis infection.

Here is the DNA: TGTGCCAGCAGCGTAGGGGGCCATAACTATGGCTACACCTTC. This yields the protein CASSVGGHNYGYTF. The rearrangement combines TRBV9 with TRBJ1-2, with a tentative D gene TRBD1 over 5 matching bases. The germline ends are 7 bases apart after V is trimmed by 0 bases and J by 1 base. The germline V gene gives CDR1 as SGDLS and CDR2 as YYNGEE. The CDR3 spans 14 residues, from the cysteine through the phenylalanine. Solely the CDR3 DNA is kept, with 42 bases framed from the first base.